The 25 T cell receptor beta chains presented below share a single source sample, sequenced in a study of T cells in localized non-small cell lung cancer. Here immunoSEQ multiplex PCR was the method, and the copy in TCRdb shows in-frame clones only, minus some. The data contain roughly 38,000 clones, roughly 90% of them singletons. Sequences were derived from peripheral blood, sampled before any cancer treatment. The receptors originated from a female donor aged 60 or older with stage I squamous cell lung carcinoma.

The rearrangement joins TRBV4-3 to TRBJ2-2; perhaps TRBD2 as D (6 bases). V was clipped by 7 bases and J by 3 bases, with 30 bases between them. Germline lookup yields CDR1 LGHNA and CDR2 YSLEER. This CDR3 spans 20 amino acids. CDR3 loop: CASTPRLAGGGEVYTGELFF. The CDR3 nucleotides are TGCGCCAGCACCCCAAGATTGGCCGGGGGAGGTGAAGTATACACCGGGGAGCTGTTTTTT.

V gene TRBV19 combines with J gene TRBJ2-3, with D hard to call. The germline gives CDR1 LNHDA, CDR2 SQIVND (reference sequence). This CDR3 region has 15 residues. The V end was cut by 0 bases, the J end by 5 bases, with 12 bases between. The CDR3: CASSIDTLPGDTQYF. DNA of the CDR3: TGTGCCAGTAGTATAGACACCCTCCCAGGAGATACGCAGTATTTT.

V is TRBV7-9 and J is TRBJ1-4; 10 bases are shared with TRBD1. The CDR3 is made up of 16 amino acids. Germline V gene lookup returns CDR1 SEHNR and CDR2 FQNEAQ (reference sequence). Trimming removed 1 base from V and 7 bases from J; junction bases left unmatched: 6. The CDR3 is CASSLVGTGDLEKLFF. Here the CDR3 DNA reads TGTGCCAGCAGCTTAGTCGGGACAGGGGACCTTGAAAAACTGTTTTTT.

This clone appeared a few times. The V gene is TRBV19, the J gene TRBJ1-2, with unresolved D. Germline V lookup: CDR1 LNHDA, CDR2 SQIVND (reference sequence). The CDR3 is 12 amino acids. Deletions cut 5 bases from V and 7 bases from J, with 11 bases between. The CDR3 here is CASSVRRGGYTF. The CDR3, as DNA: TGTGCCAGTAGTGTGCGCCGGGGTGGCTACACCTTC.

This sequence joins TRBV28 and TRBJ2-1, with 8 bases matching TRBD1. Germline trimming cut 6 bases from V and 5 bases from J; bases unmatched to any gene: 3. Per the germline V gene, CDR1 is MDHEN and CDR2 is SYDVKM. The CDR3 totals 13 residues. This CDR3 is CASRAGGDNEQFF. CDR3 sequence (DNA): TGTGCCAGCAGAGCAGGGGGCGACAATGAGCAGTTCTTC.

The genes are TRBV5-1 and TRBJ2-1; 12 bases map to TRBD2. This CDR3 region has 16 residues. Germline V gene sequence: CDR1 SGHRS, CDR2 YFSETQ. The V segment lost 0 bases and the J segment 9 bases; nucleotides outside the gene matches: 7. CDR3 nucleotides: TGCGCCAGCAGCTTGGCCTCTAGCGGGAGGGGAGGTGAGCAGTTCTTC. As protein: CASSLASSGRGGEQFF.

The chain carries TRBV5-1 and TRBJ2-3, with 10 bases matching TRBD2. Germline V gives CDR1 SGHRS, CDR2 YFSETQ. Trimming removed 1 base from V and 0 bases from J; junction bases left unmatched: 2. The CDR3 length is 16 residues. CDR3 nucleotide sequence: TGCGCCAGCAGCTTGACTAGCGGGATGAGCACAGATACGCAGTATTTT. This gives the protein CASSLTSGMSTDTQYF.

This clone showed up just once. The chain carries TRBV6-5 and TRBJ1-5, with 9 nucleotides matching TRBD1. V shed 6 bases and J 6 bases; nucleotides not matched to a gene: 6. In germline, CDR1 is MNHEY, CDR2 SVGAGI. The CDR3 sequence is 14 residues long. CDR3 region: CASSRTGAGQPQHF. CDR3 nucleotide sequence: TGTGCCAGCAGCCGGACAGGGGCTGGTCAGCCCCAGCATTTT.

The V call is TRBV7-8, the J call TRBJ1-2; possible D gene TRBD1, 5 bases. CDR1 and CDR2 (germline): SGHVS, FQNEAQ. The CDR3 is 15 residues long. The germline V and J ends were trimmed by 5 bases and 8 bases, with 21 bases remaining between them. The CDR3 DNA reads TGTGCCAGCAGCCCCCTGCAGGGATGGTTATGGGGCTACACCTTC. Amino acid sequence: CASSPLQGWLWGYTF.

The chain has TRBV7-6 and TRBJ2-5, with TRBD2 matching over 14 bases. V trimming: 0 bases; J trimming: 4 bases; junction bases outside the gene matches: 10. Germline values: CDR1 SGHVS, CDR2 FNYEAQ. The CDR3 runs 19 residues. The CDR3 region has the DNA TGTGCCAGCAGCTTAGCATACCGACTAGCGGGAGGGCCCAGAGAGACCCAGTACTTC. This gives the protein CASSLAYRLAGGPRETQYF.

The chain uses TRBV6-6 and TRBJ1-1; D gene ambiguous. V was shortened by 4 bases and J by 3 bases, with 9 bases between the two germline ends. This CDR3 comprises 13 residues. CDR1 MNHNY and CDR2 SVGAGI come from the germline V gene (reference sequence). The chain's CDR3 is CASSWAEDTEAFF. CDR3 nucleotide sequence: TGTGCCAGCAGTTGGGCGGAGGACACTGAAGCTTTCTTT.

V and J are TRBV7-6 and TRBJ2-5, with a tentative D call TRBD1 (5 bases). The CDR3 extends over 15 amino acids. CDR1 is SGHVS, CDR2 FNYEAQ, per germline. V was trimmed by 1 base and J by 5 bases, leaving 14 bases between them. CDR3 sequence (DNA): TGTGCCAGCAGCTTAGAGGCAGGGTCGTTTGAGACCCAGTACTTC. Amino acids: CASSLEAGSFETQYF.

The CDR3 loop reads CASKPTGGMTEQYF. The CDR3 nucleotides read TGTGCCAGCAAGCCTACCGGAGGGATGACCGAGCAGTACTTC. V gene TRBV7-2 combines with J gene TRBJ2-7; TRBD2 might be the D (6 bases). This CDR3 contains 14 residues. V was pared by 7 bases and J by 6 bases, with 19 bases between. Germline assignment: CDR1 SGHTA and CDR2 FQGNSA.

V and J are TRBV18 and TRBJ2-7, with TRBD2 as a possible D gene (6 bases). The V gene's germline CDR1 is KGHSH and CDR2 LQKENI. Trimming pared 6 bases from V and 7 bases from J, leaving 16 bases between. The CDR3 consists of 13 residues. The CDR3 region has the DNA TGTGCCAGCTCGGGAGGAGGGTTGAGGGAGCAGTACTTC. Translating gives CASSGGGLREQYF.

The J gene is TRBJ2-7, the V gene TRBV19; 7 bases match TRBD1. Germline loops: CDR1 LNHDA, CDR2 SQIVND (reference sequence). J was trimmed by 3 bases and V by 4 bases; bases with no gene match: 3. This CDR3 is 13 amino acids long. The CDR3 reads CASSKGQLYEQYF. The CDR3 coding sequence is TGTGCCAGTAGTAAGGGACAGCTCTACGAGCAGTACTTC.

The CDR3 sequence is CASSRFSRQAADTQYF. The CDR3 nucleotides read TGCGCCAGCAGCCGCTTTAGCCGACAAGCCGCAGATACGCAGTATTTT. The V call is TRBV5-1, the J call TRBJ2-3; D is undetermined. The germline gives CDR1 SGHRS, CDR2 YFSETQ. Trimming pared 4 bases from V and 4 bases from J, leaving 19 bases between. The CDR3 covers 16 residues.

V and J are TRBV30 and TRBJ1-2, with D possibly TRBD1 on 5 matching bases. The CDR3 length is 14 residues. The V gene lost 0 bases and the J gene lost 3 bases, with 11 bases spanning the gap. Germline CDR1 and CDR2: GTSNPN and SVGIG (reference sequence). CDR3 bases: TGTGCCTGGAGTGTAGGGGCTCTATACTATGGCTACACCTTC. Residues: CAWSVGALYYGYTF.

The chain is built from TRBV19 and TRBJ2-4, with TRBD1 matching 9 bases. This CDR3 comprises 17 residues. V dropped 5 bases and J dropped 0; count of bases not matched to a gene: 8. Germline CDR1 LNHDA, CDR2 SQIVND (reference sequence). The CDR3 is CASSPSGTGIAKNIQYF. In DNA form, the CDR3 reads TGTGCCAGTAGTCCATCCGGGACAGGGATAGCCAAAAACATTCAGTACTTC.

This clone was recorded only once. The CDR3 region is CASTLGQNTEAFF. CDR3 DNA sequence: TGTGCCAGTACCCTCGGGCAGAACACTGAAGCTTTCTTT. The J gene is TRBJ1-1, the V gene TRBV19; D gene unclear. Germline CDR1 LNHDA, CDR2 SQIVND (reference sequence). The CDR3 runs 13 residues. V shed 7 bases and J shed 1 base, with 10 bases lying between them.

The J gene is TRBJ1-5, the V gene TRBV28; no firm D call. There are 15 residues in the CDR3. The germline CDR1 and CDR2 sequences are MDHEN and SYDVKM. The ends were cut back, 5 bases at V and 0 bases at J, with 11 bases in the middle. The CDR3 DNA reads as TGTGCCAGCAGTCGGACGGCGACTAGCAATCAGCCCCAGCATTTT. Its protein is CASSRTATSNQPQHF. The full variable domain, completed using reference TRBV28 and TRBJ1-5, is DVKVTQSSRYLVKRTGEKVFLECVQDMDHENMFWYRQDPGLGLRLIYFSYDVKMKEKGDIPEGYSVSREKKERFSLILESASTNQTSMYLCASSRTATSNQPQHFGDGTRLSIL.

The chain couples TRBV18 to TRBJ1-2; TRBD1 aligns across 10 bases. The germline gives CDR1 KGHSH, CDR2 LQKENI. The trim removed 3 bases at V and 8 bases at J, leaving 3 bases unmatched. The length of the CDR3 is 13 residues. The CDR3 nucleotides are TGTGCCAGCTCACCGGGACAGGGGACGGGCTACACCTTC. This codes for CASSPGQGTGYTF.

CDR3 region: CASSLGTITDTQYF. CDR3 coding DNA: TGTGCCAGTTCCCTAGGGACAATCACAGATACGCAGTATTTT. The V and J genes are TRBV7-9 and TRBJ2-3, with a tentative D call TRBD1 (6 bases). CDR1 and CDR2 (germline): SEHNR, FQNEAQ (reference sequence). The V end was cut by 9 bases, the J end by 2 bases, with 15 bases between. This CDR3 is 14 amino acids long.

This sequence joins TRBV9 and TRBJ2-7; TRBD1 agrees at 8 bases. This CDR3 is 15 amino acids long. CDR1 and CDR2 from the germline V gene are SGDLS and YYNGEE. The V gene end was trimmed by 4 bases and the J gene end by 3 bases; junction bases not matched to a gene: 9. This chain's CDR3 is CASSPRTGTVYEQYF. As DNA, the CDR3 is TGTGCCAGCAGCCCCAGGACAGGGACGGTCTACGAGCAGTACTTC.

This chain uses TRBV5-1 with TRBJ2-1; D may match TRBD1 or TRBD2 (5 bases each). V dropped 0 bases and J dropped 6 bases, with 10 bases sitting between them. Germline CDR1 reads SGHRS; CDR2 reads YFSETQ. There are 14 residues in the CDR3. For the CDR3, the DNA is TGCGCCAGCAGCTTGGCGGGGCAGGTCAATGAGCAGTTCTTC. As protein: CASSLAGQVNEQFF. The full variable domain, in which reference TRBV5-1 and TRBJ2-1 provide the parts outside the CDR3, is KAGVTQTPRYLIKTRGQQVTLSCSPISGHRSVSWYQQTPGQGLQFLFEYFSETQRNKGNFPGRFSGRQFSNSRSEMNVSTLELGDSALYLCASSLAGQVNEQFFGPGTRLTVL.

The V call is TRBV11-2, the J call TRBJ2-7; D gene ambiguous. The CDR3 totals 14 residues. Germline assignment: CDR1 SGHAT and CDR2 FQNNGV. The ends were cut back, 2 bases at V and 0 bases at J, with 8 bases in the middle. The CDR3: CASSLLHNSYEQYF. The CDR3 nucleotides read TGTGCCAGCAGCTTACTACACAACTCCTACGAGCAGTACTTC.